The 19 T cell receptor beta chains presented below share a single source sample, sequenced in a study of human T cells and chemical hapten exposure (dated by TCRdb to the early 2020s). The time point label, as the study defines it: healthy volunteer bleed at 2 weeks. Total RNA was extracted from unfractionated whole blood that had been collected in Tempus Blood RNA tubes. Receptor libraries were prepared by RACE. TCRdb names NextSeq 500 as the instrument used. The raw public data were reprocessed by TCRdb itself: fastp quality trimming at Q25, MiXCR clonotype calling, in-frame beta chains only. Each entry is one CDR3 protein sequence, shown with its most common DNA and genes. This sample is represented by 130,000 or so distinct CDR3 sequences; 9% to 10% of them were singletons. Of the sample, about 1.8% falls within the top ten clones. Sequencing was performed on whole blood. Every receptor here comes from a male donor in good health. Some clones in this sample may be carry-over from other donors' samples.

This clonotype was observed at least ten times. CDR3 residues: CASSESGRTYEQYF. CDR3 DNA: TGCGCCAGCAGTGAGTCGGGCAGAACCTACGAGCAGTACTTC. This chain connects TRBV10-1 to TRBJ2-7; D call uncertain. The CDR3 runs to 14 residues. In germline, CDR1 is WNHNN, CDR2 SYGVQD (reference sequence). The germline V and J ends were trimmed by 0 bases and 2 bases, with 8 bases remaining between them.

This clonotype was counted a few times. J is TRBJ2-3 and V is TRBV7-9; D might be TRBD1 (5 bases). V lost 5 bases and J 1 base, leaving 13 bases between the germline ends. The CDR3 sequence is 15 residues long. CDR1 SEHNR and CDR2 FQNEAQ come from the germline V gene (reference sequence). The CDR3 here is CASSKDILGTDTQYF. CDR3 sequence (DNA): TGTGCCAGCAGCAAGGACATTTTAGGCACAGATACGCAGTATTTT.

There are a few counts of this clonotype. This chain links TRBV2 with TRBJ1-5, with TRBD1 as a possible D gene (6 bases). The germline V and J ends were trimmed by 2 bases and 1 base, with 9 bases remaining between them. The V gene's germline CDR1 is SNHLY and CDR2 FYNNEI. CDR3 length: 15 amino acids. This CDR3 is CASSEWQGSNQPQHF. CDR3 bases: TGTGCCAGCAGTGAATGGCAGGGGAGCAATCAGCCCCAGCATTTT. Full variable domain (missing parts from reference TRBV2 and TRBJ1-5): EPEVTQTPSHQVTQMGQEVILRCVPISNHLYFYWYRQILGQKVEFLVSFYNNEISEKSEIFDDQFSVERPDGSNFTLKIRSTKLEDSAMYFCASSEWQGSNQPQHFGDGTRLSIL.

The chain links TRBV6-6 to TRBJ1-3; D gene unclear. V shed 4 bases and J shed 0 bases, with 10 bases lying between them. This CDR3 is 15 amino acids long. Germline CDR1 and CDR2: MNHNY and SVGAGI (reference sequence). CDR3 residues: CASSWSSTSGNTIYF. CDR3 DNA: TGTGCCAGCAGTTGGTCTTCGACCTCTGGAAACACCATATATTTT.

This clonotype was detected a few times. The CDR3 here is CASSLQMTSGSYNEQFF. CDR3 DNA sequence: TGCGCCAGCAGCTTGCAGATGACTAGCGGATCCTACAATGAGCAGTTCTTC. The V call is TRBV5-1, the J call TRBJ2-1, with 9 nucleotides matching TRBD2. The length of the CDR3 is 17 residues. V gave up 1 base and J gave up 1 base; unmatched junction bases: 6. Germline V lookup: CDR1 SGHRS, CDR2 YFSETQ.

This chain links TRBV3-1 with TRBJ2-7; D gene ambiguous. This CDR3 has 15 amino acids. CDR1 is LGHDT and CDR2 is YNNKEL in the germline V gene (reference sequence). V was pared by 0 bases and J by 2 bases, with 11 bases between. The CDR3 bases are TGTGCCAGCAGCCAAGACCTTTCGAATGCCTACGAGCAGTACTTC. It specifies CASSQDLSNAYEQYF.

At least ten counts were recorded for this clonotype. J is TRBJ1-1 and V is TRBV12-3 or TRBV12-4, with 7 bases fitting TRBD1. V was clipped by 5 bases and J by 2 bases; unmatched bases: 5. CDR3 length: 14 amino acids. DNA of the CDR3: TGTGCCAGCAGTCTCCGGGACAGTAACACTGAAGCTTTCTTT. As protein: CASSLRDSNTEAFF.

This clonotype has a count of ten or more. This CDR3 reads CASSPSGRNTGELFF. Here the CDR3 DNA reads TGTGCCAGCAGTCCAAGCGGGAGAAACACCGGGGAGCTGTTTTTT. This rearrangement joins TRBV12-3 or TRBV12-4 to TRBJ2-2, with 8 bases that match TRBD2. V shed 5 bases and J 2 bases; nucleotides not matched to a gene: 4. CDR3 size: 15 residues.

This clonotype was seen a few times. The V call is TRBV5-1, the J call TRBJ2-1, with 10 bases lining up with TRBD2. The CDR3 loop spans 16 amino acids. Germline V gene data show CDR1 as SGHRS and CDR2 as YFSETQ. The trim removed 3 bases at V and 8 bases at J, leaving 11 bases unmatched. The CDR3 loop reads CASSSGASGSGDEQFF. CDR3 DNA: TGCGCCAGCAGCTCCGGGGCTAGCGGGAGTGGGGATGAGCAGTTCTTC.

The sample holds many counts of this clonotype. This rearrangement joins TRBV12-3 or TRBV12-4 to TRBJ1-5; the D is unclear. This CDR3 region has 13 residues. Trimming cost V 0 bases and J 4 bases, with 4 bases left between them. In nucleotides, the CDR3 is TGTGCCAGCAGTTTAGCGGAAAATCAGCCCCAGCATTTT. Protein sequence: CASSLAENQPQHF.

This clonotype came up many times. The chain links TRBV7-2 to TRBJ1-3; the match to TRBD1 covers 7 bases. V lost 2 bases to trimming and J lost 1 base; unmatched junction nucleotides: 2. The germline V gene encodes CDR1 SGHTA and CDR2 FQGNSA. The CDR3 length is 15 residues. The CDR3 DNA is TGTGCCAGCAGCTTAAACAGGGGATCTGGAAACACCATATATTTT. Amino acid sequence: CASSLNRGSGNTIYF. The variable domain in full, with the rest retrieved from reference TRBV7-2 and TRBJ1-3, is GAGVSQSPSNKVTEKGKDVELRCDPISGHTALYWYRQSLGQGLEFLIYFQGNSAPDKSGLPSDRFSAERTGGSVSTLTIQRTQQEDSAVYLCASSLNRGSGNTIYFGEGSWLTVV.

This clonotype was seen repeatedly, ten times or more. This chain uses TRBV11-2 with TRBJ2-2; D remains ambiguous. Germline V gene lookup returns CDR1 SGHAT and CDR2 FQNNGV. With 3 bases removed from V and 5 bases from J, the gap between germline ends came to 10 bases. The CDR3 totals 14 residues. In DNA form, the CDR3 reads TGTGCCAGCAGCTTGAACGGACGGACCGGGGAGCTGTTTTTT. This encodes CASSLNGRTGELFF.

The table lists this clonotype with a few counts. The gene calls are TRBV14 and TRBJ1-4; D remains unclear. Trimming left V 5 bases short and J 10 bases short, with 26 bases between. Germline V gene data show CDR1 as SGHDN and CDR2 as FVKESK. CDR3 length: 17 amino acids. DNA for the CDR3: TGTGCCAGCAGCGATTACCTGGGTCAAGTAGAGGGAGGAAAACTGTTTTTT. It yields the protein CASSDYLGQVEGGKLFF.

This clonotype has a handful of counts. The rearrangement links TRBV7-6 to TRBJ2-5; the match to TRBD1 covers 12 bases. Germline V gives CDR1 SGHVS, CDR2 FNYEAQ. V shed 0 bases, J shed 4 bases, and the junction held 6 bases outside the gene matches. The CDR3 sequence is 17 residues long. The CDR3 sequence: CASSLASRDRGRETQYF. The CDR3 DNA sequence: TGTGCCAGCAGCTTAGCGTCCCGGGACAGGGGGCGAGAGACCCAGTACTTC. Together with reference TRBV7-6 and TRBJ2-5, the CDR3 gives the full variable domain: GAGVSQSPRYKVTKRGQDVALRCDPISGHVSLYWYRQALGQGPEFLTYFNYEAQQDKSGLPNDRFSAERPEGSISTLTIQRTEQRDSAMYRCASSLASRDRGRETQYFGPGTRLLVL.

This clonotype was seen only a few times. The V and J genes are TRBV6-5 and TRBJ1-1; 7 bases are a match to TRBD1. Per germline, CDR1 MNHEY and CDR2 SVGAGI. Trimming removed 2 bases from V and 0 bases from J; junction bases left unmatched: 6. The CDR3 has 16 amino acids. This CDR3 reads CASSYEGGGMNTEAFF. The CDR3, as DNA: TGTGCCAGCAGTTACGAGGGAGGGGGCATGAACACTGAAGCTTTCTTT.

This chain joins TRBV6-5 and TRBJ1-1; no reliable D call. CDR1 MNHEY and CDR2 SVGAGI come from the germline V gene. V was shortened by 0 bases and J by 5 bases, with 10 bases between the two germline ends. The CDR3 runs 14 residues. DNA of the CDR3: TGTGCCAGCAGTTACTCGGCTGGGCTTACTGAAGCTTTCTTT. Translation gives CASSYSAGLTEAFF.

There are a few counts of this clonotype. This sequence joins TRBV3-1 and TRBJ2-7; TRBD1 matches 7 bases. The CDR3 length is 15 residues. Germline assignment: CDR1 LGHDT and CDR2 YNNKEL (reference sequence). Trimming cost V 0 bases and J 3 bases; bases outside gene matches: 5. The CDR3 nucleotides are TGTGCCAGCAGCCAAGATCAGACAGGGAGCTACGAGCAGTACTTC. As protein: CASSQDQTGSYEQYF.

This clonotype was detected ten times or more. J is TRBJ1-4 and V is TRBV28, with TRBD1 matching 9 bases. V shed 5 bases and J 5 bases; nucleotides not matched to a gene: 6. The CDR3 spans 15 residues. CDR1 is MDHEN and CDR2 is SYDVKM in the germline V gene. CDR3 bases: TGTGCCAGCAGTCCCCCCGGACAGGGGAATGAAAAACTGTTTTTT. Protein product: CASSPPGQGNEKLFF.

This clonotype was seen only a few times. The chain carries TRBV5-1 and TRBJ1-1; D remains unclear. V was shortened by 4 bases and J by 2 bases, with 12 bases between the two germline ends. The germline V gene has CDR1 SGHRS and CDR2 YFSETQ. The CDR3 is 14 amino acids. The CDR3 bases are TGCGCCAGCAGCACGGCGGGCCCTAACACTGAAGCTTTCTTT. Translation gives CASSTAGPNTEAFF.